This passage covers 20 T cell receptor beta chains from one sample sequenced in a study of OX40 agonist ivuxolimab in advanced cancers. Sequenced by immunoSEQ multiplex PCR; TCRdb stores in-frame clones only, minus some. This sample has over 70,000 clones, with under 80% found just once. Sequenced material: CD4+ or CD8+ T cells sorted from blood, taken in a trial of the OX40 agonist ivuxolimab. Receptors originate from an adult with an advanced solid tumor such as melanoma, head and neck, liver or kidney cancer.

To note about this clone: Distinct nucleotide sequences in the sample also encode this CDR3. The chain is built from TRBV19 and TRBJ2-5; maybe TRBD1 (6 bases). Trimming shortened V by 3 bases and J by 9 bases, and 17 bases separated the two germline ends. Germline V gene lookup returns CDR1 LNHDA and CDR2 SQIVND (reference sequence). The CDR3 is 14 amino acids. The DNA of the CDR3 is TGTGCCAGTAGTATGGCCCCCGGTCCAGGGGCCCAGTACTTC. Translating gives CASSMAPGPGAQYF. The variable domain in full, completed from reference TRBV19 and TRBJ2-5, reads DGGITQSPKYLFRKEGQNVTLSCEQNLNHDAMYWYRQDPGQGLRLIYYSQIVNDFQKGDIAEGYSVSREKKESFPLTVTSAQKNPTAFYLCASSMAPGPGAQYFGPGTRLLVL.

The V call is TRBV6-5, the J call TRBJ1-2; 7 bases line up with TRBD1. The CDR3 consists of 15 residues. Germline values: CDR1 MNHEY, CDR2 SVGAGI. With 7 bases clipped from V and 3 bases from J, the junction kept 11 bases outside the gene matches. The CDR3 DNA sequence: TGTGCCAGCAAGATCCAGGGGGGGCCTGACTATGGCTACACCTTC. Amino acid sequence: CASKIQGGPDYGYTF.

The chain uses TRBV4-3 and TRBJ1-2; D call uncertain. The CDR3 is 12 amino acids. The V end was cut by 0 bases, the J end by 8 bases, with 7 bases between. The germline gives CDR1 LGHNA, CDR2 YSLEER. CDR3 sequence: CASSQDRHGYTF. In DNA, the CDR3 is TGCGCCAGCAGCCAAGATCGGCACGGCTACACCTTC.

This clone was observed a few times. V and J are TRBV28 and TRBJ1-3; maybe TRBD1 (5 bases). There are 15 residues in the CDR3. Trimming took off 7 bases at V and 4 bases at J, with 17 bases between the two ends. The germline V gene has CDR1 MDHEN and CDR2 SYDVKM. CDR3 in DNA: TGTGCCAGCATAAGTCCCTCAGGGTGGGGAAACACCATATATTTT. Encoded protein: CASISPSGWGNTIYF.

The CDR3 DNA is TGCGCCAGCAGCTTGGGGGTTGTCGGGGCCACTGAAGCTTTCTTT. Translation: CASSLGVVGATEAFF. The chain couples TRBV5-1 to TRBJ1-1; tentatively, D is TRBD1 (5 bases). V was shortened by 0 bases and J by 4 bases, with 13 bases between the two germline ends. In germline, CDR1 is SGHRS, CDR2 YFSETQ. The CDR3 extends over 15 amino acids.

The rearrangement links TRBV2 to TRBJ1-2, with D maybe TRBD1 (5 bases). V lost 9 bases, J lost 4 bases, and 21 bases lay in between. The germline CDR1 and CDR2 sequences are SNHLY and FYNNEI. This CDR3 comprises 15 residues. The CDR3: CASNNQGSGGYGYTF. The CDR3 nucleotides are TGTGCCAGTAACAATCAGGGTTCTGGAGGCTATGGCTACACCTTC.

The rearrangement uses TRBV25-1 and TRBJ2-5, with TRBD2 matching over 10 bases. Trimming took 5 bases from V and 11 from J; bases not matched to a gene: 20. Germline V gives CDR1 MGHDK, CDR2 SYGVNS. The CDR3 length is 17 residues. CDR3 loop: CASSPLPGLATTYKQYF. The CDR3 DNA reads TGTGCCAGCAGTCCTTTACCGGGACTAGCGACCACCTACAAGCAGTACTTC.

The rearrangement joins TRBV5-1 to TRBJ1-3; D might be TRBD1 (5 bases). V shed 0 bases and J shed 0 bases, with 7 bases lying between them. The CDR3 is 15 residues long. Looked up from germline, CDR1 is SGHRS and CDR2 is YFSETQ. The CDR3 is CASSLGGNSGNTIYF. The CDR3 DNA sequence: TGCGCCAGCAGCTTGGGGGGGAACTCTGGAAACACCATATATTTT.

This chain uses TRBV7-8 with TRBJ2-5, with D unresolved. The germline gives CDR1 SGHVS, CDR2 FQNEAQ. Trimming left V 5 bases short and J 2 bases short, with 9 bases between. The CDR3 totals 13 residues. The DNA of the CDR3 is TGTGCCAGCAGCACCTCTAAACAAGAGACCCAGTACTTC. Translated: CASSTSKQETQYF.

The J gene is TRBJ1-6, the V gene TRBV7-2, with a tentative D call TRBD1 (5 bases). Trimming pared 5 bases from V and 10 bases from J, leaving 18 bases between. CDR1 SGHTA and CDR2 FQGNSA come from the germline V gene. This CDR3 contains 15 residues. CDR3 nucleotides: TGTGCCAGCAGCCCAAATGGGGGAGGCGAATCACCCCTCCACTTT. This gives the protein CASSPNGGGESPLHF.

The chain recombines TRBV11-2 with TRBJ2-7, with 9 bases fitting TRBD2. The CDR3 has 14 residues. The ends lost 6 bases at V and 4 bases at J; junction bases unmatched: 7. Germline CDR1 and CDR2: SGHAT and FQNNGV. The CDR3 here is CASRKPGLAYEQYF. The CDR3 nucleotides are TGTGCCAGCAGGAAACCGGGACTAGCTTACGAGCAGTACTTC. The full variable domain, in which reference TRBV11-2 and TRBJ2-7 provide the parts outside the CDR3, is EAGVAQSPRYKIIEKRQSVAFWCNPISGHATLYWYQQILGQGPKLLIQFQNNGVVDDSQLPKDRFSAERLKGVDSTLKIQPAKLEDSAVYLCASRKPGLAYEQYFGPGTRLTVT.

The chain employs TRBV7-2 and TRBJ1-2, with TRBD1 identical over 7 bases. The ends lost 5 bases at V and 5 bases at J; junction bases unmatched: 11. CDR1 and CDR2 from the germline V gene are SGHTA and FQGNSA. The CDR3 sequence is 15 residues long. The CDR3 loop is CASSAVERGPYGYTF. Here the CDR3 DNA reads TGTGCCAGCAGCGCCGTTGAGAGGGGGCCTTATGGCTACACCTTC.

This chain connects TRBV4-1 to TRBJ1-4, with TRBD1 identical over 7 bases. Germline trimming cut 0 bases from V and 5 bases from J; bases unmatched to any gene: 6. The CDR3 runs 16 residues. Germline V gives CDR1 MGHRA, CDR2 YSYEKL. The CDR3 region has the DNA TGCGCCAGCAGCCAAGATCCCAGGACAGGCAATGAAAAACTGTTTTTT. It encodes CASSQDPRTGNEKLFF.

This clone was seen a few times. This chain uses TRBV7-2 with TRBJ2-1, with 7 bases fitting TRBD2. The CDR3 covers 16 residues. Germline V gene lookup returns CDR1 SGHTA and CDR2 FQGNSA. V gave up 3 bases and J gave up 0 bases; unmatched junction bases: 5. CDR3 nucleotide sequence: TGTGCCAGCAGCTTCATAGCGGGTAGCTCCTACAATGAGCAGTTCTTC. As protein: CASSFIAGSSYNEQFF.

The chain recombines TRBV11-2 with TRBJ1-2; D perhaps matches TRBD1 (6 bases). Germline lookup yields CDR1 SGHAT and CDR2 FQNNGV. Trimming removed 1 base at V and 7 bases at J, with 10 bases between. The CDR3 extends over 13 amino acids. The CDR3: CASSLGGPSGYTF. The CDR3 region has the DNA TGTGCCAGCAGCTTAGGGGGGCCTAGTGGCTACACCTTC.

This chain connects TRBV5-6 to TRBJ1-2, with D tentatively TRBD1 (6 bases). V gave up 1 base and J gave up 0 bases, with 10 bases separating them. Germline CDR1 SGHDT, CDR2 YYEEEE. This CDR3 is built from 15 residues. Here the CDR3 DNA reads TGTGCCAGCAGCTTGTTAGGGGGTGCTAACTATGGCTACACCTTC. Its protein product is CASSLLGGANYGYTF.

The rearrangement uses TRBV21-1 and TRBJ1-4. TRBV21-1 is annotated as a pseudogene. CDR3 length equals 15 residues. The CDR3 region is CASSLLSGIGEKLFF. CDR3 nucleotides: TGTGCCAGCAGCCTCCTATCCGGGATCGGCGAAAAACTGTTTTTT.

The rearrangement links TRBV7-6 to TRBJ2-5; 11 nucleotides align to TRBD1. V was pared by 0 bases and J by 2 bases, with 2 bases of the junction left unmatched. The germline V gene encodes CDR1 SGHVS and CDR2 FNYEAQ. This CDR3 region has 16 residues. This CDR3 reads CASSLAGTGGQETQYF. In nucleotides, the CDR3 is TGTGCCAGCAGCTTAGCCGGGACAGGGGGACAAGAGACCCAGTACTTC.

This sequence joins TRBV5-1 and TRBJ2-5; TRBD2 agrees at 12 bases. Per the germline V gene, CDR1 is SGHRS and CDR2 is YFSETQ. V gave up 0 bases and J gave up 5 bases; unmatched junction bases: 5. This CDR3 spans 16 amino acids. DNA of the CDR3: TGCGCCAGCAGCTTGGCCCTAGCGGGAGGGTTTGAGACCCAGTACTTC. It yields the protein CASSLALAGGFETQYF.

This chain connects TRBV5-8 to TRBJ1-5, with D unclear. This CDR3 is built from 14 residues. V was trimmed by 0 bases and J by 5 bases, leaving 9 bases between them. Germline CDR1 SGHTS, CDR2 YDEGEE. CDR3 sequence reads: CASSLGQADQPQHF. The CDR3, as DNA: TGTGCCAGCAGCTTGGGGCAGGCGGATCAGCCCCAGCATTTT.